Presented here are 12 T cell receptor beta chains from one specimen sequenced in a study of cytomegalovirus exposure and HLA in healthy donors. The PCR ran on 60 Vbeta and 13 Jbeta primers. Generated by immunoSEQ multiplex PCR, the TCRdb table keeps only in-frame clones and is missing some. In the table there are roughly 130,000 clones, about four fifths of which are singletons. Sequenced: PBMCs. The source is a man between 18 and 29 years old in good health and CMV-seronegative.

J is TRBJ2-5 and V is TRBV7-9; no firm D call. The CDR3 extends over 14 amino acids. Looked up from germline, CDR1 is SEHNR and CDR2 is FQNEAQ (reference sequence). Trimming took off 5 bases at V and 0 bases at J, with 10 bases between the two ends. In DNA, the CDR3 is TGTGCCAGCAGCAACAGTGTATACCAAGAGACCCAGTACTTC. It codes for CASSNSVYQETQYF.

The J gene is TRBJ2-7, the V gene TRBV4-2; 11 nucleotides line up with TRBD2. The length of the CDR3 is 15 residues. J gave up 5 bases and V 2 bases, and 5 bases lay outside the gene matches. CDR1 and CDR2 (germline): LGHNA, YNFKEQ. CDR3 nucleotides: TGTGCCAGCAGCCAAATAGCGGGGGGGCCAGACGAGCAGTACTTC. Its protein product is CASSQIAGGPDEQYF.

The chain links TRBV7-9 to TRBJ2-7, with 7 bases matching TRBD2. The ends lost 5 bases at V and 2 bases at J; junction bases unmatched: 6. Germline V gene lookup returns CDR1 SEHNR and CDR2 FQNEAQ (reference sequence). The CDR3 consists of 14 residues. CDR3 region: CASSGGSGAYEQYF. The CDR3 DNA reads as TGTGCCAGCAGCGGGGGAAGCGGGGCCTACGAGCAGTACTTC.

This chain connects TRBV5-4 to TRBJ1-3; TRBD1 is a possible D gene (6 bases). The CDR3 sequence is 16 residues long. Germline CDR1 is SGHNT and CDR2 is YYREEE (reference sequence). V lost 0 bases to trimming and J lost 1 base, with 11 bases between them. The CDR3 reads CASSLEGGRSGNTIYF. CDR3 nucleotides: TGTGCCAGCAGCTTGGAAGGGGGTCGATCTGGAAACACCATATATTTT.

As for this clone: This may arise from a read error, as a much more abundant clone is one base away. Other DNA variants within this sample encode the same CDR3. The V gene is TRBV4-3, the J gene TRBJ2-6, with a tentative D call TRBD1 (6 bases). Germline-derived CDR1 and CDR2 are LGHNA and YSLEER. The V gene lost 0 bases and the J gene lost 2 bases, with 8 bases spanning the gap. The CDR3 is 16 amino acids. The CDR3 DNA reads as TGCGCCAGCAGCCAAGATGGGGGCGCTGGGGCCAACGTCCTGACTTTC. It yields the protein CASSQDGGAGANVLTF.

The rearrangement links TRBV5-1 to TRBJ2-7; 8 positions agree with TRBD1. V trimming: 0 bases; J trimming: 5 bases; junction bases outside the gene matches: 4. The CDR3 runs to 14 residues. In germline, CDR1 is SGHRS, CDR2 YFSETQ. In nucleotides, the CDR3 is TGCGCCAGCAGCTTGGCAGGGGGCTGGAACGAGCAGTACTTC. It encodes CASSLAGGWNEQYF.

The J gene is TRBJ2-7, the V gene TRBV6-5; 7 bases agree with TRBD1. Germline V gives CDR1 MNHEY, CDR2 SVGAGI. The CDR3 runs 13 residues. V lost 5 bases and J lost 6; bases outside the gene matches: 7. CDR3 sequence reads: CASSDRESSEQYF. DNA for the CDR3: TGTGCCAGCAGTGACAGGGAATCGTCCGAGCAGTACTTC.

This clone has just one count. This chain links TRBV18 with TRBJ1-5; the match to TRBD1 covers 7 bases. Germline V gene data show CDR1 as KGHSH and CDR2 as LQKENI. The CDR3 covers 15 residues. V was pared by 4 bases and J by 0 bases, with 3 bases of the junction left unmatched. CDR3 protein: CASSHDRVSNQPQHF. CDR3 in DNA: TGTGCCAGCTCACACGACAGGGTTAGCAATCAGCCCCAGCATTTT. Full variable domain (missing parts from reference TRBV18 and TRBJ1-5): NAGVMQNPRHLVRRRGQEARLRCSPMKGHSHVYWYRQLPEEGLKFMVYLQKENIIDESGMPKERFSAEFPKEGPSILRIQQVVRGDSAAYFCASSHDRVSNQPQHFGDGTRLSIL.

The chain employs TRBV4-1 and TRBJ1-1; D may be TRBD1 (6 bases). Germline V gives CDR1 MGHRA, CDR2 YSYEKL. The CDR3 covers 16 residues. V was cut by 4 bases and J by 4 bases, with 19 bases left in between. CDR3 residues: CASSPEVGGTATEAFF. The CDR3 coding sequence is TGCGCCAGCAGCCCGGAAGTAGGGGGAACGGCCACTGAAGCTTTCTTT.

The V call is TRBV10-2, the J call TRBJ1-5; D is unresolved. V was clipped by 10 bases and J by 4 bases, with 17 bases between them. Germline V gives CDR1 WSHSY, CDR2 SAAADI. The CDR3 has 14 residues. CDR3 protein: CATTGGIGNQPQHF. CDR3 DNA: TGCGCCACCACGGGAGGGATCGGGAATCAGCCCCAGCATTTT.

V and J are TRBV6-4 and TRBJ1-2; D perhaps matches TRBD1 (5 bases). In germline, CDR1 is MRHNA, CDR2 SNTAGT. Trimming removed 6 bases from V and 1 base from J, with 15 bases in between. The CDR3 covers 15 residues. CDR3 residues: CASRGETGDNYGYTF. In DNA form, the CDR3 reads TGTGCCAGCAGGGGTGAAACAGGTGATAACTATGGCTACACCTTC.

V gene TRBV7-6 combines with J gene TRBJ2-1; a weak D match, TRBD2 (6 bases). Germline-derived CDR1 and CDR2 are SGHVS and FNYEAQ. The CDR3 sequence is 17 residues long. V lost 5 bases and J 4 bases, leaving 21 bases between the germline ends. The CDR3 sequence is CASSLQNSGLLYNEQFF. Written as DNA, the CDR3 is TGTGCCAGCAGCCTCCAGAATTCGGGACTTCTGTACAATGAGCAGTTCTTC.